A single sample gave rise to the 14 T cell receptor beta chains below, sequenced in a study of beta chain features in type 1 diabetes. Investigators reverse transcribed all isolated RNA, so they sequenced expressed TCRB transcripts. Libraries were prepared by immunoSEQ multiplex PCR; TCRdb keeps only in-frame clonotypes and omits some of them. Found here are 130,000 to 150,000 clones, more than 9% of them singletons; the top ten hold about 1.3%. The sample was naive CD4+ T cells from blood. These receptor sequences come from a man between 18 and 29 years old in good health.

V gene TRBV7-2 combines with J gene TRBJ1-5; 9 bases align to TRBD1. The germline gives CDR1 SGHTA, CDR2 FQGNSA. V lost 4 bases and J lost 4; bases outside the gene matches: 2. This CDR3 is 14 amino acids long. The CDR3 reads CASSSGQGNQPQHF. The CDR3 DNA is TGTGCCAGCAGCTCGGGACAGGGAAATCAGCCCCAGCATTTT.

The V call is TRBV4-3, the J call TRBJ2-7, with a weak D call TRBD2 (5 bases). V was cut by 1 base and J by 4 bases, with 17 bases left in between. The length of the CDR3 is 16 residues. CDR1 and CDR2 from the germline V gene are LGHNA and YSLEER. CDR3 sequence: CASSQVLGGGGYEQYF. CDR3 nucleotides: TGCGCCAGCAGCCAAGTATTGGGCGGAGGTGGGTACGAGCAGTACTTC.

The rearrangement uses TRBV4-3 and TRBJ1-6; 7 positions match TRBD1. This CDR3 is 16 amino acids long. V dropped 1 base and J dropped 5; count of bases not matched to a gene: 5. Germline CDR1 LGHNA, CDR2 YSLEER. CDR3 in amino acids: CASSQGAGTDNSPLHF. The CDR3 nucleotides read TGCGCCAGCAGCCAAGGGGCCGGGACAGATAATTCACCCCTCCACTTT.

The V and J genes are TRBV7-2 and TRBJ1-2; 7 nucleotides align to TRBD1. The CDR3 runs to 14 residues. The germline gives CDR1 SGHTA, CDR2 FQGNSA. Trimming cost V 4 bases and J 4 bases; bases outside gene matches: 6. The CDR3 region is CASSSGQESYGYTF. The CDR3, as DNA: TGTGCCAGCAGCTCTGGACAGGAGAGCTATGGCTACACCTTC.

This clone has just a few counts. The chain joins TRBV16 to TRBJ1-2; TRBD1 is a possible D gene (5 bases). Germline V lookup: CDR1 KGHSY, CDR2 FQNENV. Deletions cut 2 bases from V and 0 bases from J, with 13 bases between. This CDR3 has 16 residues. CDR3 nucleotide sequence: TGTGCCAGCAGCCAAGCAGGGTTAGGACCTAACTATGGCTACACCTTC. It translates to CASSQAGLGPNYGYTF.

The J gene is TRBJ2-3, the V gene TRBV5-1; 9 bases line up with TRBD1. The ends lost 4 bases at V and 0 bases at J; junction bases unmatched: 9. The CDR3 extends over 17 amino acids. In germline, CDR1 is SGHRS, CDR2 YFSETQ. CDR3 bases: TGCGCCAGCAGCAAGGGAACCGGGACAGGGAGCACAGATACGCAGTATTTT. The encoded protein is CASSKGTGTGSTDTQYF.

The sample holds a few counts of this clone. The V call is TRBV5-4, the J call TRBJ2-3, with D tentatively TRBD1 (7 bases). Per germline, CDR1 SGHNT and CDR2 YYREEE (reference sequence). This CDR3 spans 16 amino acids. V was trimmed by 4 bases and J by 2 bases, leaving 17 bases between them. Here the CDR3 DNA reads TGTGCCAGCAGCCCAGGGGGGACAGTCAACACAGATACGCAGTATTTT. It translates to CASSPGGTVNTDTQYF.

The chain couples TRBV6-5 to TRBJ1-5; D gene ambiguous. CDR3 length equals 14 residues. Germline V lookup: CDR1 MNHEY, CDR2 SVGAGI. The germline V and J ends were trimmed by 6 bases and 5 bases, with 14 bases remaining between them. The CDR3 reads CASSTGEAYQPQHF. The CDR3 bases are TGTGCCAGCAGCACCGGGGAGGCGTATCAGCCCCAGCATTTT.

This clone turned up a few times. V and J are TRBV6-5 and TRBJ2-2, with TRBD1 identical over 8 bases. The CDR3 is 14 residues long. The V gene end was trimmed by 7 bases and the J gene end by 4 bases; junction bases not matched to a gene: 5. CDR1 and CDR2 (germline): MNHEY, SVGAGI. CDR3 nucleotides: TGTGCCAGCACAAGACAGGGGAGCACCGGGGAGCTGTTTTTT. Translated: CASTRQGSTGELFF.

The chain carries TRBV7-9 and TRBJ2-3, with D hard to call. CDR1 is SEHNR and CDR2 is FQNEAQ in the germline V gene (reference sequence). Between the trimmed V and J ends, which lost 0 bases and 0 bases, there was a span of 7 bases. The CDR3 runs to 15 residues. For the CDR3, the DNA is TGTGCCAGCAGCTTAGCACTCTCTAGCACAGATACGCAGTATTTT. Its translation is CASSLALSSTDTQYF.

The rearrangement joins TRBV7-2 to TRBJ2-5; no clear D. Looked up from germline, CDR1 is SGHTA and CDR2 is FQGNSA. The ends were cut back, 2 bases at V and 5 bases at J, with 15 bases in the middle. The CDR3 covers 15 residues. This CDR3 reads CASSLILGGRETQYF. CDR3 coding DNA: TGTGCCAGCAGCTTAATCCTAGGCGGTCGGGAGACCCAGTACTTC.

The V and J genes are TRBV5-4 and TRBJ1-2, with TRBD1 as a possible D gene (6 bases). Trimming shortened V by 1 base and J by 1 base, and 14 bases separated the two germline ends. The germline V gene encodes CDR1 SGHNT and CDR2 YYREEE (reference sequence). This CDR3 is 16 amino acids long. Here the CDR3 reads CASSLRFGTNNYGYTF. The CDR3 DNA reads TGTGCCAGCAGCTTGAGGTTCGGGACAAATAACTATGGCTACACCTTC.

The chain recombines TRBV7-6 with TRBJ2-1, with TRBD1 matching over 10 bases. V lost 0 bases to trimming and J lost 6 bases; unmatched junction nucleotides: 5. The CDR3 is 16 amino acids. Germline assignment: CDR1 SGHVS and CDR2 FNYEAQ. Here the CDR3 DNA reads TGTGCCAGCAGCTTAGCCGGGACAGGGGTGGCCAATGAGCAGTTCTTC. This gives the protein CASSLAGTGVANEQFF.

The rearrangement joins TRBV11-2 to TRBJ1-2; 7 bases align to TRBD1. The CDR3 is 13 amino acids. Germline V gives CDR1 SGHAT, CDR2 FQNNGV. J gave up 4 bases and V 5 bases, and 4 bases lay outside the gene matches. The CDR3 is CASSPGQFYGYTF. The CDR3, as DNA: TGTGCCAGCAGCCCGGGACAGTTCTATGGCTACACCTTC.